This TCR beta chain originates from a study of T cells expressing NK-cell markers. Reanalyzing the 5' RACE reads, TCRdb keeps one entry per CDR3 protein, without DNA. The table lists about 460,000 distinct CDR3 sequences. Germline V gene data show CDR1 as DFQATT and CDR2 as SNEGSKA (reference sequence). This CDR3 has 18 residues. Sequencing was carried out using blood T cells: a sorted CD56 or NKG2C T cell subset, CD4+ or CD8+ T cells, or bulk PBMC T cells (not recorded which). The genes are TRBV20-1 and TRBJ2-3; no DNA is available, so the TRBD2 call from TCRdb remains unchecked. The TCR sequence derives from a woman between 45 and 60 years old in good health. The CDR3 loop reads CSARGAGGSVSNTDTQYF.